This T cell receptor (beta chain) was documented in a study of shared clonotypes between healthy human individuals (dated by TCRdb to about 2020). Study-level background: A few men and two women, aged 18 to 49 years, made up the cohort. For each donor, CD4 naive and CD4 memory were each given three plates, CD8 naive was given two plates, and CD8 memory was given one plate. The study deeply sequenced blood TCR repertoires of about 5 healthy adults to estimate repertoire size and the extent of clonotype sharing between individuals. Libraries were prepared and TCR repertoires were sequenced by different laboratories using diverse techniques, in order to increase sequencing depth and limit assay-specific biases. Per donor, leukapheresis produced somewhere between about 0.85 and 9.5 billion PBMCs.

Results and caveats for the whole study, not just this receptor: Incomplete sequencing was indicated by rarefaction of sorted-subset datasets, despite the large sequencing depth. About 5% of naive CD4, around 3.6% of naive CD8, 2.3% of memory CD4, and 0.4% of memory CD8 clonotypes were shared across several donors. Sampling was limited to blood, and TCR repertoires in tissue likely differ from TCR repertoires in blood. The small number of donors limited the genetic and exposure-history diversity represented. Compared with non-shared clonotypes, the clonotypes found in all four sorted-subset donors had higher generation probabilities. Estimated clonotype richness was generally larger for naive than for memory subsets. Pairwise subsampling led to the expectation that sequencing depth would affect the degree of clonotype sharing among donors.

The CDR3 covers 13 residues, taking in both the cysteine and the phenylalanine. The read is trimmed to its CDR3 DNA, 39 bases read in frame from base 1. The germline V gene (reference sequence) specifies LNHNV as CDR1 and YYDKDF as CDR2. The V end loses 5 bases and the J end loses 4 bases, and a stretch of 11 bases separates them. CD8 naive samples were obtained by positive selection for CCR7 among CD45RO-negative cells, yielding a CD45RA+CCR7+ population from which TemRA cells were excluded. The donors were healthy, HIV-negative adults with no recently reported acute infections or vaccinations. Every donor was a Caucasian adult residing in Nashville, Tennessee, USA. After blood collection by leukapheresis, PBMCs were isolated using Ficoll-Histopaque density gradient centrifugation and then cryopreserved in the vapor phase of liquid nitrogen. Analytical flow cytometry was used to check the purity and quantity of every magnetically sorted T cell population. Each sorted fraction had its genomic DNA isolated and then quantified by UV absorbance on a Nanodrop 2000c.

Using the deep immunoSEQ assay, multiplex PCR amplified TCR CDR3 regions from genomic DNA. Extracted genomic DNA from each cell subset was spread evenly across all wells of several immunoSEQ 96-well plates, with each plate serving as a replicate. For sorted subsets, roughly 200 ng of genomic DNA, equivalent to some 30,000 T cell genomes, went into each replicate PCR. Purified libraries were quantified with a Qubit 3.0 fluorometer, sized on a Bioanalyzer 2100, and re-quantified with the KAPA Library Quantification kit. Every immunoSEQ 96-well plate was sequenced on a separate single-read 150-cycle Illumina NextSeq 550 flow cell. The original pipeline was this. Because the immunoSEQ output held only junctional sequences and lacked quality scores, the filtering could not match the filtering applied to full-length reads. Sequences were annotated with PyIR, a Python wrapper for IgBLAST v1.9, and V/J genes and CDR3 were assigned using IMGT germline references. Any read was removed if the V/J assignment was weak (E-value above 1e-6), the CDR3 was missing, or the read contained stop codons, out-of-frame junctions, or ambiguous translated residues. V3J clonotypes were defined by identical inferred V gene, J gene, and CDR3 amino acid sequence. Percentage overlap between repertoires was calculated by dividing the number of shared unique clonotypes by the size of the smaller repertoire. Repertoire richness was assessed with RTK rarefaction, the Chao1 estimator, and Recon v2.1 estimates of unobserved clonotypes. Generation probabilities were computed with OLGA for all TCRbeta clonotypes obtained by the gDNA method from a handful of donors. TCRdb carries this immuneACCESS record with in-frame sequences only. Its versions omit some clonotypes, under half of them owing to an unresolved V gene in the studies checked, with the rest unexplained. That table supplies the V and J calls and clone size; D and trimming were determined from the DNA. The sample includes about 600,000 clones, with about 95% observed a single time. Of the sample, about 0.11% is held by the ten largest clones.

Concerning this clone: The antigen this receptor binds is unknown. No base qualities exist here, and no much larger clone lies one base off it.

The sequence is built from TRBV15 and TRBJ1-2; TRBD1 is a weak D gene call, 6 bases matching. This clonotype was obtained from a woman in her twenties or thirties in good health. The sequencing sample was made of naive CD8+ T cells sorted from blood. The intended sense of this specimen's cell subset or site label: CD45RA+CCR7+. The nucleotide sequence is TGTGCCACCAGCCTACAGGGTCGCTATGGCTACACCTTC. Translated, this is CATSLQGRYGYTF. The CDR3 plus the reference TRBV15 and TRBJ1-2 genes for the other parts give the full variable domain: DAMVIQNPRYQVTQFGKPVTLSCSQTLNHNVMYWYQQKSSQAPKLLFHYYDKDFNNEADTPDNFQSRRPNTSFCFLDIRSPGLGDTAMYLCATSLQGRYGYTFGSGTRLTVV.